This passage covers 23 T cell receptor beta chains from one sample sequenced in a study of blood T cell repertoires in COVID-19 (TCRdb year 2020). Receptor libraries were prepared by the immunoSEQ multiplex PCR assay. TCRdb holds this immuneACCESS table with in-frame rearrangements only. Some clones are missing; in checked studies, unresolved V genes explain under half, and the rest has no known cause. The sample yields some 200,000 clones; around 90% were counted once. Together, the top ten hold about 3% of the sample. The sample comprised peripheral blood. Receptors originate from a man aged 40-49 years with active or convalescent COVID-19.

V usage is TRBV30 and J usage is TRBJ1-4; D perhaps matches TRBD1 (6 bases). Germline V CDR1 and CDR2: GTSNPN, SVGIG (reference sequence). This CDR3 has 13 residues. Deletions cut 6 bases from V and 4 bases from J, with 12 bases between. The CDR3 here is CACKDSYNEKLFF. The DNA for the CDR3 is TGTGCCTGTAAGGACAGCTATAATGAAAAACTGTTTTTT.

This clone was detected only once. The chain combines TRBV27 with TRBJ1-5, with 11 bases fitting TRBD1. In germline, CDR1 is MNHEY, CDR2 SMNVEV (reference sequence). V shed 3 bases and J 4 bases; nucleotides not matched to a gene: 5. This CDR3 has 16 amino acids. CDR3 coding DNA: TGTGCCAGCAGTTTCCGAGGGACAGGGGGGAATCAGCCCCAGCATTTT. It yields the protein CASSFRGTGGNQPQHF.

As DNA, the CDR3 is TGTGCCACCAGTGACCGTAGCAATCAGCCCCAGCATTTT. Its translation: CATSDRSNQPQHF. This sequence joins TRBV24-1 and TRBJ1-5, with no clear D. Germline V gene lookup returns CDR1 KGHDR and CDR2 SFDVKD. This CDR3 is 13 amino acids long. Trimming cost V 4 bases and J 0 bases, with 3 bases left between them.

The chain employs TRBV3-1 (or the pseudogene TRBV3-2) and TRBJ2-7; TRBD2 matches 12 bases. With 1 base clipped from V and 4 bases from J, the junction kept 2 bases outside the gene matches. The CDR3 totals 15 residues. The V gene's germline CDR1 is LGHDT and CDR2 YNNKEL (reference sequence). The CDR3 DNA reads TGTGCCAGCAGCCAAGCTAGCGGGGGGGTATACGAGCAGTACTTC. Translation: CASSQASGGVYEQYF.

This clone was observed once. The gene calls are TRBV15 and TRBJ1-1; 7 nucleotides agree with TRBD1. The germline CDR1 and CDR2 sequences are LNHNV and YYDKDF (reference sequence). The junction had 5 bases not matched to a gene; V was cut back by 2 bases and J by 2 bases. The CDR3 spans 15 residues. In DNA, the CDR3 is TGTGCCACCAGCAGAACCCGACAGGGCAACACTGAAGCTTTCTTT. Translating gives CATSRTRQGNTEAFF.

V gene TRBV2 combines with J gene TRBJ2-7; D possibly corresponds to TRBD2 (5 bases). Germline V lookup: CDR1 SNHLY, CDR2 FYNNEI. CDR3 size: 12 residues. Trimming shortened V by 4 bases and J by 5 bases, and 9 bases separated the two germline ends. This CDR3 reads CASSGLGDEQYF. The CDR3 DNA is TGTGCCAGCAGTGGGTTGGGAGACGAGCAGTACTTC.

The rearrangement uses TRBV28 and TRBJ2-7; D not certain. V was clipped by 8 bases and J by 5 bases, with 10 bases between them. The germline V gene encodes CDR1 MDHEN and CDR2 SYDVKM. The CDR3 runs 11 residues. The CDR3 is CASGPSHEQYF. The CDR3 nucleotides are TGTGCCAGCGGTCCGAGCCACGAGCAGTACTTC.

This rearrangement joins TRBV6-5 to TRBJ1-2, with D perhaps matching TRBD1 (6 bases). CDR1 and CDR2 from the germline V gene are MNHEY and SVGAGI. The CDR3 extends over 12 amino acids. V dropped 5 bases and J dropped 6 bases, with 10 bases sitting between them. CDR3 amino acids: CASSRQVNGYTF. The CDR3, as DNA: TGTGCCAGCAGTAGACAGGTGAATGGCTACACCTTC.

Comments on this clone: Germline is not matched at one junction end, which may reflect a read error. This sequence joins TRBV4-3 and TRBJ2-5, with 10 bases identical to TRBD2. CDR3 length: 15 amino acids. CDR1 LGHNA and CDR2 YSLEER come from the germline V gene. CDR3 nucleotides: TGCGCCGGCAGCCGGGATAGCGGGGGGTCGGAGACCCAGTACTTC. Amino acid sequence: CAGSRDSGGSETQYF.

The rearrangement joins TRBV7-9 to TRBJ1-1, with D unclear. The ends were cut back, 1 base at V and 5 bases at J, with 5 bases in the middle. This CDR3 comprises 12 residues. The germline V gene has CDR1 SEHNR and CDR2 FQNEAQ (reference sequence). CDR3 region: CASSLGETEAFF. Written as DNA, the CDR3 is TGTGCCAGCAGCTTAGGGGAGACTGAAGCTTTCTTT.

The chain uses TRBV19 and TRBJ2-3; no reliable D call. The V gene's germline CDR1 is LNHDA and CDR2 SQIVND (reference sequence). With 6 bases removed from V and 6 bases from J, the gap between germline ends came to 7 bases. The CDR3 has 11 residues. The CDR3 is CASSQADTQYF. The CDR3 DNA sequence: TGTGCCAGTAGCCAAGCGGATACGCAGTATTTT. Looking up the rest from reference TRBV19 and TRBJ2-3 gives the full variable domain: DGGITQSPKYLFRKEGQNVTLSCEQNLNHDAMYWYRQDPGQGLRLIYYSQIVNDFQKGDIAEGYSVSREKKESFPLTVTSAQKNPTAFYLCASSQADTQYFGPGTRLTVL.

The V and J genes are TRBV4-1 and TRBJ1-1; D gene ambiguous. Germline values: CDR1 MGHRA, CDR2 YSYEKL. The V gene lost 2 bases and the J gene lost 8 bases, with 12 bases spanning the gap. The CDR3 has 13 residues. In DNA form, the CDR3 reads TGCGCCAGCAGCCAAATGCCGATCACAGAAGCTTTCTTT. This translates into CASSQMPITEAFF.

The V and J genes are TRBV6-2 or TRBV6-3 and TRBJ1-3, with 8 bases lining up with TRBD1. CDR3 size: 19 residues. Unmatched junction bases numbered 13, after V lost 0 bases and J lost 3 bases. CDR1 and CDR2 from the germline V gene are MNHEY and SVGEGT. CDR3 sequence (DNA): TGTGCCAGCAGTTACTCGACGTTGGCCAGGGGGCTCTTTGGAAACACCATATATTTT. This gives the protein CASSYSTLARGLFGNTIYF.

V is TRBV12-5 and J is TRBJ1-5; 9 bases match TRBD1. Germline V gene lookup returns CDR1 LGHNT and CDR2 FRNRAP. V dropped 1 base and J dropped 4; count of bases not matched to a gene: 14. The CDR3 runs to 19 residues. CDR3 loop: CASGLDFPGQGIRNQPQHF. The CDR3 DNA is TGTGCTAGTGGTTTGGACTTCCCGGGACAGGGCATTCGGAATCAGCCCCAGCATTTT.

The V gene is TRBV19, the J gene TRBJ1-1, with D tentatively TRBD1 (5 bases). CDR1 is LNHDA, CDR2 SQIVND, per germline (reference sequence). The V end lost 6 bases, the J end lost 1 base, and 12 bases lay between the germline ends. CDR3 size: 14 residues. The CDR3 here is CASSPPGSNTEAFF. As DNA, the CDR3 is TGTGCCAGTAGCCCCCCAGGGTCGAACACTGAAGCTTTCTTT.

V usage is TRBV5-4 and J usage is TRBJ1-2; 9 nucleotides line up with TRBD1. Germline loops: CDR1 SGHNT, CDR2 YYREEE (reference sequence). This CDR3 spans 14 amino acids. Trimming cost V 2 bases and J 8 bases; bases outside gene matches: 7. The CDR3 loop is CASSLQGAKGGYTF. As DNA, the CDR3 is TGTGCCAGCAGCTTACAGGGGGCGAAAGGGGGCTACACCTTC.

CDR3 sequence reads: CASSSQGAGETQYF. The CDR3 coding sequence is TGTGCCAGCAGCTCCCAGGGGGCCGGAGAGACCCAGTACTTC. This chain joins TRBV7-2 and TRBJ2-5, with 8 nucleotides matching TRBD1. The V gene end was trimmed by 4 bases and the J gene end by 4 bases; junction bases not matched to a gene: 5. The germline gives CDR1 SGHTA, CDR2 FQGNSA. This CDR3 region has 14 residues.

The V gene is TRBV2, the J gene TRBJ1-6, with 9 bases lining up with TRBD1. Germline CDR1 and CDR2: SNHLY and FYNNEI. The CDR3 is 15 amino acids. V lost 6 bases to trimming and J lost 7 bases; unmatched junction nucleotides: 7. The CDR3: CASRPTGTGNSPLHF. CDR3 DNA: TGTGCCAGCAGACCCACCGGGACAGGGAATTCACCCCTCCACTTT.

V gene TRBV28 combines with J gene TRBJ2-1, with TRBD2 matching 13 bases. CDR1 is MDHEN and CDR2 is SYDVKM in the germline V gene. CDR3 length equals 15 residues. The V and J ends lost 3 bases and 9 bases, in that order; junction bases with no gene match: 5. The CDR3 nucleotides read TGTGCCAGCAGTTTTACAGGACTAGCGGGGGTTGAGCAGTTCTTC. Its protein is CASSFTGLAGVEQFF.

The chain joins TRBV15 to TRBJ1-1, with TRBD1 matching 10 bases. This CDR3 has 15 amino acids. Germline values: CDR1 LNHNV, CDR2 YYDKDF (reference sequence). V trimming: 2 bases; J trimming: 2 bases; junction bases outside the gene matches: 2. The CDR3 is CATSRRDRGNTEAFF. The CDR3 nucleotides read TGTGCCACCAGCAGACGGGACAGGGGCAACACTGAAGCTTTCTTT.

The chain combines TRBV15 with TRBJ2-5; D unclear. V was shortened by 0 bases and J by 3 bases, with 8 bases between the two germline ends. Germline V CDR1 and CDR2: LNHNV, YYDKDF (reference sequence). The CDR3 contains 14 residues. The CDR3 is CATSRDHFKETQYF. CDR3 bases: TGTGCCACCAGCAGAGATCACTTCAAAGAGACCCAGTACTTC.

This clone was seen only a few times. The J gene is TRBJ1-2, the V gene TRBV12-3 or TRBV12-4, with 8 bases identical to TRBD1. The ends lost 3 bases at V and 8 bases at J; junction bases unmatched: 5. CDR3 length: 13 amino acids. CDR3 bases: TGTGCCAGCAGTTTTGGACAGGGATTAGGCTACACCTTC. Residues: CASSFGQGLGYTF.

V gene TRBV6-2 or TRBV6-3 combines with J gene TRBJ2-2, with 8 bases fitting TRBD1. The germline V gene has CDR1 MNHEY and CDR2 SVGEGT. The CDR3 extends over 17 amino acids. Losses at the gene ends were 0 bases for V and 7 bases for J; bases not matched to a gene: 10. CDR3 protein: CASSYSTGGRENGELFF. The CDR3 bases are TGTGCCAGCAGTTACTCAACAGGGGGGAGAGAGAACGGGGAGCTGTTTTTT.